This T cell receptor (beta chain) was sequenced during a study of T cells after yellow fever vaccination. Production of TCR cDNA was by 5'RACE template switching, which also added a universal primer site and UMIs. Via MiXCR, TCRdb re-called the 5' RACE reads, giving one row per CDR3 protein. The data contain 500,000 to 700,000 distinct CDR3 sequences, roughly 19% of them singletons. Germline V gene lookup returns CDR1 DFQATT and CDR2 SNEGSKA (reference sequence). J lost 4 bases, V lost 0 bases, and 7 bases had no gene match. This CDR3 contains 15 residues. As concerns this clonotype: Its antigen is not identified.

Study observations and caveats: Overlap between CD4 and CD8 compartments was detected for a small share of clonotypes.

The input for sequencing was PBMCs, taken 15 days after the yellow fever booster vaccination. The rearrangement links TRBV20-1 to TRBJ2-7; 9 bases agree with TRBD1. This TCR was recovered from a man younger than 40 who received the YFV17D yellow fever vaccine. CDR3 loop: CSARDENRGLYEQYF. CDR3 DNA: TGCAGTGCTAGAGATGAAAACAGGGGGCTTTACGAGCAGTACTTC.